This TCR beta chain stems from a study of read filtering for tumor transcriptome and immune sequencing. Study outcomes and limitations: In IR-seq, single-read clonotypes were roughly 80% of clonotypes but around 3.4% of reads. Without single-read clonotypes, shared clonotype proportions correlated more between IR-seq and RNA-seq.

This clonotype was counted ten times or more. As yet, its antigen is unknown. This CDR3 is built from 15 residues. Germline V gene data show CDR1 as MNHEY and CDR2 as SVGAGI. Deletions cut 5 bases from V and 10 bases from J, with 21 bases between. This library used around 400 ng RNA and molecular barcoded adaptors spanning alpha/delta and beta/gamma chains. From the reads, TCRdb called clonotypes with MiXCR, one entry per CDR3 protein. The sample has 50,000 to 65,000 distinct CDR3 sequences; roughly 19% are singletons. The chain employs TRBV6-5 and TRBJ2-1; D may be TRBD1 (6 bases). This TCR was sampled from a donor aged 40 or older with multiple myeloma. Sequencing was done on a sample of a population of CD138-negative cells sorted from bone marrow. The CDR3 reads CASSTDRKLPLEQFF. CDR3 nucleotide sequence: TGTGCCAGCAGTACGGACAGAAAATTACCCCTCGAGCAGTTCTTC.